The sequence of this T cell receptor beta chain was determined in a study of Ad26.COV2.S vaccination and SARS-CoV-2 variants. Background on the study: The trial was COV1001 and the donor's arm was Ad26.COV2.S. Intramuscular Ad26.COV2.S doses were given once or twice, 56 days apart. Regarding the study as a whole: A substantial breadth of spike-specific CD8+ and CD4+ T cell responses after vaccination has been reported. Those who received the vaccine showed greater spike-specific TCR breadth than those given placebo.

CDR1 SGHAT and CDR2 FQNNGV come from the germline V gene. With 5 bases clipped from V and 3 bases from J, the junction kept 7 bases outside the gene matches. This CDR3 comprises 14 residues. TCRdb keeps only in-frame clones here, not all; method: immunoSEQ multiplex PCR. The data contain 400,000 to 500,000 clones, roughly 90% of them seen just once; the ten biggest clones take up approximately 4%. Note on this clone: The antigen is undetermined.

The treatment here: about 20 received Ad26.COV2.S at low or high dose, single or two shots; 5 received placebo; per-sample allocation not given. Sampling was done on day 63 after the first vaccine or placebo injection. This material consisted of peripheral blood, taken in a trial of Ad26.COV2.S vaccine versus placebo. The chain recombines TRBV11-2 with TRBJ2-7; the match to TRBD1 covers 7 bases. This receptor was obtained from a person aged 18 to 65 who received the Ad26.COV2.S COVID-19 vaccine or a placebo. CDR3 DNA sequence: TGTGCCAGCAGCCCACAACAGGGGAGCTACGAGCAGTACTTC. Translation gives CASSPQQGSYEQYF.